This is a list of T cell receptor beta chains from one sample in a study of cytomegalovirus exposure and HLA in healthy donors. TCRdb's table, derived via immunoSEQ multiplex PCR, lists solely in-frame clones and lacks some. The sample records 160,000 or so clones, roughly nine tenths being singletons. The specimen was PBMCs. The receptor set was obtained from a woman aged 30 to 39 in good health and CMV-seronegative. The CDR3 runs from the conserved cysteine through the conserved F or W. D genes are given only for firm matches. Clone size appears in some rows only: once, few, many, or a class for an expanded clone.

CDR3: CASSYGQELTYEQYF
DNA: TGCGCCAGCAGCTACGGACAGGAACTTACCTACGAGCAGTACTTC
J: TRBJ2-7
length: 15
D: TRBD1
V: TRBV5-1
size: NA

CDR3: CASSGIVRPGEMQPQHF
DNA: TGTGCCAGCAGTGGGATAGTTAGGCCAGGGGAAATGCAGCCCCAGCATTTT
J: TRBJ1-5
length: 17
D: NA
V: TRBV6-4
size: NA

CDR3: CASNAYGENGYTF
DNA: TGTGCCAGCAACGCCTATGGAGAAAATGGCTACACCTTC
J: TRBJ1-2
length: 13
D: NA
V: TRBV5-4
size: NA

CDR3: CASSQDAGQRNQPQHF
DNA: TGCGCCAGCAGCCAAGATGCGGGGCAGAGGAATCAGCCCCAGCATTTT
J: TRBJ1-5
length: 16
D: NA
V: TRBV4-1
size: NA

CDR3: CASSEALQGSYTF
DNA: TGTGCCAGCAGTGAAGCTTTGCAGGGGAGCTACACCTTC
J: TRBJ1-2
length: 13
D: NA
V: TRBV6-1
size: NA

CDR3: CASSPGTAEAFF
DNA: TGCGCCAGCAGCCCCGGGACAGCCGAAGCTTTCTTT
J: TRBJ1-1
length: 12
D: TRBD1
V: TRBV4-1
size: few

CDR3: CASSTRVNTEAFF
DNA: TGTGCCAGTAGTACCAGGGTGAACACTGAAGCTTTCTTT
J: TRBJ1-1
length: 13
D: NA
V: TRBV19
size: NA

CDR3: CASREVEVSEAFF
DNA: TGTGCCAGCAGGGAGGTGGAGGTGTCTGAAGCCTTCTTT
J: TRBJ1-1
length: 13
D: NA
V: TRBV6-5
size: NA

CDR3: CAISESRGDYEQYF
DNA: TGTGCCATCAGTGAGTCCCGGGGGGATTACGAGCAGTACTTC
J: TRBJ2-7
length: 14
D: TRBD2
V: TRBV10-3
size: NA

CDR3: CASSQGQGANGYTF
DNA: TGTGCCAGCAGCCAGGGACAGGGGGCAAATGGCTACACCTTC
J: TRBJ1-2
length: 14
D: TRBD1
V: TRBV5-6
size: NA

CDR3: CASSFPGGNQPQHF
DNA: TGTGCCAGCAGCTTCCCGGGAGGCAATCAGCCCCAGCATTTT
J: TRBJ1-5
length: 14
D: NA
V: TRBV7-8
size: NA

CDR3: CASSGTRGGGEKLFF
DNA: TGTGCCAGCAGTGGGACACGGGGGGGCGGCGAAAAACTGTTTTTT
J: TRBJ1-4
length: 15
D: NA
V: TRBV6-5
size: few

CDR3: CASGPPLAGVHEQYF
DNA: TGTGCTAGTGGTCCCCCCCTGGCAGGGGTCCACGAGCAGTACTTC
J: TRBJ2-7
length: 15
D: NA
V: TRBV12-5
size: NA

CDR3: CASGLDPISRSYEQYF
DNA: TGTGCTAGTGGTTTGGACCCCATATCCCGGTCCTACGAGCAGTACTTC
J: TRBJ2-7
length: 16
D: NA
V: TRBV12-5
size: NA

CDR3: CASTPYQVAGANVLTF
DNA: TGTGCCAGTACCCCTTACCAGGTGGCTGGGGCCAACGTCCTGACTTTC
J: TRBJ2-6
length: 16
D: NA
V: TRBV19
size: few